A single sample gave rise to the 22 T cell receptor beta chains below, sequenced in a study of shared clonotypes between healthy human individuals. Sequenced by immunoSEQ multiplex PCR; TCRdb stores in-frame clones only, minus some. The table includes over 2,000,000 clones, approximately 92% detected once. CD45RO-negative cells were positively selected for CCR7, leaving out terminally differentiated effector memory CD45RA+ cells. Sequences were obtained from naive CD8+ T cells from PBMCs. The receptors come from a man in his late teens or twenties in good health. Some clones in this sample may be carry-over from other donors' samples.

The V and J genes are TRBV7-9 and TRBJ1-1; D is perhaps TRBD1 (6 bases). Germline V gene sequence: CDR1 SEHNR, CDR2 FQNEAQ (reference sequence). The CDR3 totals 16 residues. V lost 7 bases to trimming and J lost 10 bases, with 28 bases between them. For the CDR3, the DNA is TGTGCCAGCAACGAAAGGACCACAACAGGGTCCTGGGGAGCTTTCTTT. Translating gives CASNERTTTGSWGAFF.

The chain combines TRBV18 with TRBJ2-7, with 8 positions matching TRBD2. This CDR3 contains 20 residues. With V trimmed by 3 bases and J by 2 bases, 21 bases remained unmatched. Germline V lookup: CDR1 KGHSH, CDR2 LQKENI. The CDR3 region has the DNA TGTGCCAGCTCACCGAGTCGAGGACTAGCTACCGGGCTGACCGCCTACGAGCAGTACTTC. It is translated as CASSPSRGLATGLTAYEQYF.

The V and J genes are TRBV30 and TRBJ2-3; D is ambiguous. Trimming pared 0 bases from V and 0 bases from J, leaving 7 bases between. The CDR3 spans 14 residues. Germline V gene lookup returns CDR1 GTSNPN and CDR2 SVGIG (reference sequence). Here the CDR3 reads CAWSVIGSTDTQYF. CDR3 DNA: TGTGCCTGGAGTGTAATAGGGAGCACAGATACGCAGTATTTT. Full variable domain (remainder filled in from reference TRBV30 and TRBJ2-3): SQTIHQWPATLVQPVGSPLSLECTVEGTSNPNLYWYRQAAGRGLQLLFYSVGIGQISSEVPQNLSASRPQDRQFILSSKKLLLSDSGFYLCAWSVIGSTDTQYFGPGTRLTVL.

V gene TRBV6-5 combines with J gene TRBJ2-3; 8 bases match TRBD1. CDR1 and CDR2 from the germline V gene are MNHEY and SVGAGI. This CDR3 has 15 residues. Trimming took 2 bases from V and 2 from J; bases not matched to a gene: 3. The CDR3 region is CASSYQGAFTDTQYF. CDR3 DNA sequence: TGTGCCAGCAGTTACCAGGGGGCCTTCACAGATACGCAGTATTTT.

This clone has a single count. V usage is TRBV7-2 and J usage is TRBJ2-1, with D perhaps TRBD2 (5 bases). The CDR3 has 15 residues. Germline CDR1 and CDR2: SGHTA and FQGNSA. V lost 1 base and J lost 2, with 9 bases in between. DNA for the CDR3: TGTGCCAGCAGCTTAGAGGCGGGCCCCTACAATGAGCAGTTCTTC. This sequence encodes CASSLEAGPYNEQFF.

The chain joins TRBV27 to TRBJ2-1; D might be TRBD1 or TRBD2, each matching 5 bases. Germline V lookup: CDR1 MNHEY, CDR2 SMNVEV (reference sequence). The CDR3 totals 16 residues. Written as DNA, the CDR3 is TGTTCTCACGGGACGGACCAACGCCTGAACTACAATGAGCAGTTCTTC. Its translation: CSHGTDQRLNYNEQFF.

Only one count was recorded for this clone. The chain uses TRBV5-4 and TRBJ2-3, with TRBD1 matching 9 bases. V lost 5 bases and J lost 4; bases outside the gene matches: 11. This CDR3 has 16 residues. CDR1 and CDR2 from the germline V gene are SGHNT and YYREEE (reference sequence). CDR3 DNA: TGTGCCAGCAGGGGAGAGCCGGGACAGGGCGCAGATACGCAGTATTTT. This gives the protein CASRGEPGQGADTQYF.

This rearrangement joins TRBV28 to TRBJ2-5; D is possibly TRBD1 or TRBD2 (5 bases each). Germline lookup yields CDR1 MDHEN and CDR2 SYDVKM. This CDR3 has 16 amino acids. The V and J ends lost 7 bases and 2 bases respectively, with 20 bases between them. The CDR3 DNA reads TGTGCCAGCACCTACCAGAGGGGAACTTTTCAAGAGACCCAGTACTTC. The encoded protein is CASTYQRGTFQETQYF. The full variable domain, rest sourced from reference TRBV28 and TRBJ2-5, is DVKVTQSSRYLVKRTGEKVFLECVQDMDHENMFWYRQDPGLGLRLIYFSYDVKMKEKGDIPEGYSVSREKKERFSLILESASTNQTSMYLCASTYQRGTFQETQYFGPGTRLLVL.

A word on this clone: The identical CDR3 is also encoded by other nucleotide sequences in the sample. The DNA of the CDR3 is TGCGCCAGCAGCTCAGGTAGCGGGAGTTACGAGCAGTACTTC. It specifies CASSSGSGSYEQYF. The chain couples TRBV5-1 to TRBJ2-7; TRBD2 aligns across 9 bases. This CDR3 spans 14 amino acids. V lost 3 bases and J lost 4; bases outside the gene matches: 5. Per germline, CDR1 SGHRS and CDR2 YFSETQ.

The genes are TRBV6-5 and TRBJ2-1; D possibly uses TRBD1 or TRBD2 (5 bases each). The length of the CDR3 is 14 residues. V was shortened by 0 bases and J by 9 bases, with 12 bases between the two germline ends. Germline lookup yields CDR1 MNHEY and CDR2 SVGAGI. Written as DNA, the CDR3 is TGTGCCAGCAGTTACTCGGTCTTTGGGGGTGAGCAGTTCTTC. It specifies CASSYSVFGGEQFF.

The chain is built from TRBV21-1 and TRBJ1-2. TRBV21-1 is listed as a pseudogene. The CDR3 runs to 17 residues. The CDR3 reads CASSKVPSGTANYGYTF. The CDR3 DNA sequence: TGTGCCAGCAGCAAAGTGCCTTCCGGGACCGCCAACTATGGCTACACCTTC.

This chain connects TRBV28 to TRBJ2-7, with D possibly matching TRBD1 (5 bases). The V end lost 3 bases, the J end lost 2 bases, and 14 bases lay between the germline ends. The CDR3 has 15 amino acids. Germline CDR1 is MDHEN and CDR2 is SYDVKM. Written as DNA, the CDR3 is TGTGCCAGCAGTTTTGTCCAGGGCATTCCCTACGAGCAGTACTTC. Its protein product is CASSFVQGIPYEQYF.

The rearrangement uses TRBV27 and TRBJ2-5; no firm D call. V lost 2 bases to trimming and J lost 3 bases, with 10 bases between them. The germline V gene encodes CDR1 MNHEY and CDR2 SMNVEV (reference sequence). This CDR3 is 14 amino acids long. The CDR3 here is CASSLQKTKETQYF. CDR3 coding DNA: TGTGCCAGCAGTTTACAGAAAACAAAAGAGACCCAGTACTTC.

In DNA, the CDR3 is TGTGCCAGCAGTTACGGCCTACGGAGCTCCTACAATGAGCAGTTCTTC. It codes for CASSYGLRSSYNEQFF. J is TRBJ2-1 and V is TRBV6-5; D gene unclear. Germline assignment: CDR1 MNHEY and CDR2 SVGAGI. The V end was cut by 2 bases, the J end by 0 bases, with 11 bases between. CDR3 size: 16 residues.

This clone occurred once. The chain carries TRBV29-1 and TRBJ1-2, with D possibly being TRBD1 (6 bases). The CDR3 totals 15 residues. Trimming shortened V by 4 bases and J by 4 bases, and 19 bases separated the two germline ends. Germline-derived CDR1 and CDR2 are SQVTM and ANQGSEA. The DNA for the CDR3 is TGCAGCGTTGGTTTTGCTGGCGGACAGATCTATGGCTACACCTTC. It encodes CSVGFAGGQIYGYTF.

The chain recombines TRBV30 with TRBJ2-7; D not certain. With 3 bases removed from V and 2 bases from J, the gap between germline ends came to 11 bases. CDR1 GTSNPN and CDR2 SVGIG come from the germline V gene (reference sequence). The CDR3 extends over 13 amino acids. CDR3 bases: TGTGCCTGGAGCCGACCGCGGACCTACGAGCAGTACTTC. The encoded protein is CAWSRPRTYEQYF. The full variable domain, with the rest looked up from reference TRBV30 and TRBJ2-7, is SQTIHQWPATLVQPVGSPLSLECTVEGTSNPNLYWYRQAAGRGLQLLFYSVGIGQISSEVPQNLSASRPQDRQFILSSKKLLLSDSGFYLCAWSRPRTYEQYFGPGTRLTVT.

J is TRBJ2-1 and V is TRBV7-6; either TRBD1 or TRBD2 may fit D (5 bases each). The CDR3 contains 17 residues. Germline V gives CDR1 SGHVS, CDR2 FNYEAQ. V lost 3 bases to trimming and J lost 0 bases, with 15 bases between them. CDR3 coding DNA: TGTGCCAGCAGCTTGTGGGGCGGGCGAAGCTCCTACAATGAGCAGTTCTTC. Its translation: CASSLWGGRSSYNEQFF.

The V gene is TRBV7-8, the J gene TRBJ2-1, with 7 bases identical to TRBD2. After removal of 5 bases from V and 7 bases from J, the junction contained 2 bases not matched to a gene. This CDR3 is 12 amino acids long. The germline V gene has CDR1 SGHVS and CDR2 FQNEAQ. The CDR3 reads CASSLSGNEQFF. The CDR3 DNA reads TGTGCCAGCAGCCTTAGCGGGAATGAGCAGTTCTTC.

The chain recombines TRBV29-1 with TRBJ2-2; D possibly corresponds to TRBD1 (6 bases). CDR1 and CDR2 (germline): SQVTM, ANQGSEA. V was trimmed by 6 bases and J by 5 bases, leaving 7 bases between them. The CDR3 consists of 11 residues. The CDR3 sequence: CSVQGTGELFF. CDR3 nucleotide sequence: TGCAGCGTACAGGGAACCGGGGAGCTGTTTTTT.

With regard to this clone: The same CDR3 arises from other DNA sequences in this sample as well. The chain carries TRBV27 and TRBJ1-1; D remains ambiguous. Looked up from germline, CDR1 is MNHEY and CDR2 is SMNVEV (reference sequence). There are 13 residues in the CDR3. Trimming removed 6 bases at V and 0 bases at J, with 8 bases between. DNA of the CDR3: TGTGCCAGCAGCCTTACCGTGAACACTGAAGCTTTCTTT. Its translation is CASSLTVNTEAFF.

This clone occurred a few times. One end of the junction does not line up with germline, which may come from a read error. This chain links TRBV2 with TRBJ1-1, with D unresolved. In germline, CDR1 is SNHLY, CDR2 FYNNEI. The CDR3 is made up of 14 amino acids. This chain's CDR3 is CASTEYPGITEAFF. CDR3 DNA sequence: TGTGCCAGCACTGAATATCCCGGGATCACTGAAGCTTTCTTT.

The V gene is TRBV4-3, the J gene TRBJ2-3, with TRBD2 identical over 7 bases. Looked up from germline, CDR1 is LGHNA and CDR2 is YSLEER. The CDR3 has 21 residues. The trim removed 3 bases at V and 0 bases at J, leaving 21 bases unmatched. The CDR3 DNA is TGCGCCAGCAGCCACCAGGTCGGGAGGCGCCCGTCCATGTCTAGCACAGATACGCAGTATTTT. It encodes CASSHQVGRRPSMSSTDTQYF.